This T cell receptor beta chain was sequenced for a study of blood T cell repertoires in COVID-19. Living in 24 US areas, the participants were between 18 and 89 years of age. Under the authors' procedure: Estimation of nucleated cell counts relied on the amplification of reference gene primers. This table comes from immunoSEQ multiplex PCR, and its TCRdb copy is limited to in-frame clones, with some not included. V and J calls and clone size are as listed in that table; D and trimming were resolved from the DNA. Here the sample spans roughly 430,000 clones, around 90% being singletons. Germline V gene lookup returns CDR1 SQVTM and CDR2 ANQGSEA. This CDR3 is 14 amino acids long. V was clipped by 6 bases and J by 0 bases, with 12 bases between them.

The sequenced sample was PBMCs or T cells enriched from blood (not recorded which). The gene calls are TRBV29-1 and TRBJ1-5; D is unresolved. The clonotype originates from a woman between 40 and 50 years old with acute COVID-19. The DNA for the CDR3 is TGCAGCGTGAACCACCCAGATAGCAATCAGCCCCAGCATTTT. It translates to CSVNHPDSNQPQHF. Variable domain in full (rest from reference TRBV29-1 and TRBJ1-5): SAVISQKPSRDICQRGTSLTIQCQVDSQVTMMFWYRQQPGQSLTLIATANQGSEATYESGFVIDKFPISRPNLTFSTLTVSNMSPEDSSIYLCSVNHPDSNQPQHFGDGTRLSIL.